The 2 T cell receptor beta chains reported below all come from one sample, sequenced in a study of OX40 agonist ivuxolimab in advanced cancers. Sequenced by immunoSEQ multiplex PCR; TCRdb stores in-frame clones only, minus some. Among roughly 64,000 clones listed, around 83% were seen once. The input for sequencing was CD4+ or CD8+ T cells sorted from blood, taken in a trial of the OX40 agonist ivuxolimab. These receptors originate from an adult with an advanced solid tumor such as melanoma, head and neck, liver or kidney cancer.

This clone has at least ten counts. The chain employs TRBV7-9 and TRBJ1-2; D ambiguous. The CDR3 loop spans 17 amino acids. The germline CDR1 and CDR2 sequences are SEHNR and FQNEAQ (reference sequence). Trimming removed 1 base at V and 6 bases at J, with 21 bases between. Written as DNA, the CDR3 is TGTGCCAGCAGCTTAGGGGGTTTGGGAGTCGCAGTAGATGGCTACACCTTC. This sequence encodes CASSLGGLGVAVDGYTF.

This chain links TRBV10-1 with TRBJ1-1; a possible D gene is TRBD1 (5 bases). The CDR3 is 13 amino acids. Germline CDR1 is WNHNN and CDR2 is SYGVQD (reference sequence). V dropped 4 bases and J dropped 1 base, with 7 bases sitting between them. The CDR3 loop reads CASSGQTNTEAFF. CDR3 nucleotides: TGCGCCAGCAGTGGACAGACGAACACTGAAGCTTTCTTT.